The T cell receptor (beta chain) described here comes from a study of cytomegalovirus exposure and HLA in healthy donors. The study's findings and limits: More than 150 TCR beta chains were listed as cytomegalovirus-associated.

All donors participated as healthy donors of bone marrow. The PCR employed 60 Vbeta primers together with 13 Jbeta primers. The repertoire was sequenced with immunoSEQ multiplex PCR; TCRdb's copy has only in-frame clones and lacks some. The sample has about 130,000 clones. As regards this clone: Antigen specificity is unknown.

The source material was PBMCs. This sequence was found in a man aged 18 to 30 in good health and CMV-seronegative.

The CDR3 bases are TGTGCCAGCATAGGGGCCCCTCGCTACGAGCAGTACTTC. Translated, it gives CASIGAPRYEQYF. The chain joins TRBV28 to TRBJ2-7; tentatively, D is TRBD1 (5 bases). The CDR3 is 13 residues long. Trimming pared 7 bases from V and 3 bases from J, leaving 13 bases between. Germline CDR1 and CDR2: MDHEN and SYDVKM.